This TCR beta chain was identified in a study of blood T cell repertoires in COVID-19. About the research overall: The origin of the acute and convalescent COVID-19 samples was the United States, Italy and Spain.

In the study's own analysis: Scientists estimated how many nucleated cells there were by amplifying reference gene primers. Clones were read by immunoSEQ multiplex PCR, and TCRdb kept only the in-frame ones, dropping some. D and trimming come from the DNA, and the V and J calls and clone size come from that table. The sample has 150,000 to 250,000 clones; about 80% are singletons. V lost 3 bases and J lost 6; bases outside the gene matches: 10. This CDR3 comprises 16 residues. Per germline, CDR1 KGHDR and CDR2 SFDVKD. The rearrangement uses TRBV24-1 and TRBJ2-1; the match to TRBD2 covers 7 bases. This TCR was sampled from a human donor with acute or convalescent COVID-19. The donor label of this sample is uncertain. The sequenced sample was peripheral blood. The CDR3 bases are TGTGCCACCAGTGATAGAGGAAGCGGGAATGTCAATGAGCAGTTCTTC. Translation gives CATSDRGSGNVNEQFF.